The 8 T cell receptor beta chains below come from one sample, sequenced in a study of Ad26.COV2.S vaccination and SARS-CoV-2 variants. Using immunoSEQ multiplex PCR, the repertoire was profiled, and TCRdb retains in-frame clones only, with some absent. The table records about 350,000 clones, about 91% of them present only once. Specimen: peripheral blood, collected after recovery from COVID-19. The receptor source for this set is a human donor who had recovered from COVID-19.

The CDR3 region is CASSLGLGGRFTEAFF. The DNA for the CDR3 is TGTGCCAGCAGCTTAGGCCTGGGGGGGCGCTTCACTGAAGCTTTCTTT. The chain uses TRBV13 and TRBJ1-1, with TRBD1 as a possible D gene (6 bases). V shed 0 bases and J shed 4 bases, with 15 bases lying between them. Germline lookup yields CDR1 PRHDT and CDR2 FYEKMQ (reference sequence). CDR3 size: 16 residues.

The chain has TRBV5-4 and TRBJ2-1; D is undetermined. V gave up 9 bases and J gave up 5 bases, with 9 bases separating them. This CDR3 spans 11 amino acids. The germline gives CDR1 SGHNT, CDR2 YYREEE (reference sequence). The CDR3 reads CANPKNNEQFF. DNA of the CDR3: TGTGCCAACCCTAAAAACAATGAGCAGTTCTTC.

This clone was seen just once. The CDR3 loop reads CASSLKYWGRDGYTF. The CDR3 coding sequence is TGTGCCAGCAGCCTAAAGTACTGGGGGAGAGATGGCTACACCTTC. The chain couples TRBV3-1 (or the pseudogene TRBV3-2) to TRBJ1-2, with a weak D call TRBD1 (5 bases). Trimming stripped 4 bases from V and 6 bases from J, with 18 bases between. CDR3 length equals 15 residues. CDR1 and CDR2 from the germline V gene are LGHDT and YNNKEL (reference sequence).

This sequence joins TRBV6-4 and TRBJ2-2; weak D call: TRBD2 (6 bases). The CDR3 is 14 amino acids. The germline V and J ends were trimmed by 6 bases and 5 bases, with 13 bases remaining between them. The germline CDR1 and CDR2 sequences are MRHNA and SNTAGT. CDR3 in DNA: TGTGCCAGCAGGGAGGGGATCGAAACCGGGGAGCTGTTTTTT. It codes for CASREGIETGELFF.

This chain connects TRBV9 to TRBJ1-2; no definite D call. There are 12 residues in the CDR3. Germline CDR1 SGDLS, CDR2 YYNGEE. V was pared by 4 bases and J by 13 bases, with 17 bases between. CDR3 nucleotide sequence: TGTGCCAGCAGCCCCAGCGACGACCTTCTCACCTTC. Its translation is CASSPSDDLLTF.

The chain uses TRBV3-1 (or the pseudogene TRBV3-2) and TRBJ1-1; possibly TRBD1 for D (5 bases). The CDR3 totals 14 residues. Germline V gene data show CDR1 as LGHDT and CDR2 as YNNKEL (reference sequence). Trimming cost V 4 bases and J 1 base, with 10 bases left between them. In nucleotides, the CDR3 is TGTGCCAGCAGCCTACCAACAGGGAACACTGAAGCTTTCTTT. It codes for CASSLPTGNTEAFF.

This chain connects TRBV18 to TRBJ1-1, with 7 bases aligning to TRBD1. The CDR3 has 13 residues. V trimming: 6 bases; J trimming: 7 bases; junction bases outside the gene matches: 8. Germline loops: CDR1 KGHSH, CDR2 LQKENI. CDR3 in DNA: TGTGCCAGCTCCCGGGACAGAGAGAGTGAAGCTTTCTTT. Protein product: CASSRDRESEAFF.

The sample holds one count of this clone. The chain uses TRBV7-2 and TRBJ2-1; TRBD1 aligns across 8 bases. This CDR3 is 12 amino acids long. The J segment lost 7 bases and the V segment lost 10 bases, leaving 6 bases of the junction unmatched. The germline gives CDR1 SGHTA, CDR2 FQGNSA. In DNA form, the CDR3 reads TGTGCCACCCACAGGGGGATAAATGAGCAGTTCTTC. The encoded protein is CATHRGINEQFF.